Shown below are 18 T cell receptor beta chains from a single sample sequenced in a study of a mutant IDH1 vaccine in newly diagnosed glioma. Profiling relied on immunoSEQ multiplex PCR, and the TCRdb table lists in-frame clones only, not all of them. In the table there are about 120,000 clones, over 75% of which are singletons. These receptors' targets are unknown. As for time point: week 11, during vaccination. One vaccine dose held 300 ug of mutant IDH1 20-mer peptide and came with topical imiquimod. This specimen consisted of PBMCs, obtained from a glioma patient whose treatment included an IDH1 peptide vaccine. These receptors all come from a man between 40 and 49 years old with glioma.

The genes are TRBV6-5 and TRBJ2-5; perhaps TRBD2 as D (6 bases). CDR3 length equals 13 residues. CDR1 is MNHEY, CDR2 SVGAGI, per germline. With 6 bases removed from V and 5 bases from J, the gap between germline ends came to 13 bases. Here the CDR3 reads CASSQARGETQYF. Written as DNA, the CDR3 is TGTGCCAGCAGCCAGGCCCGGGGGGAGACCCAGTACTTC.

The rearrangement joins TRBV5-4 to TRBJ1-1; 8 bases are shared with TRBD1. CDR1 is SGHNT, CDR2 YYREEE, per germline (reference sequence). CDR3 length: 14 residues. V lost 7 bases, J lost 4 bases, and 9 bases stayed unmatched. The CDR3 coding sequence is TGTGCCAGCTATAAGGACAGGGAGGTCACTGAAGCTTTCTTT. Amino acid sequence: CASYKDREVTEAFF.

This clone was recorded only once. The rearrangement links TRBV6-6 to TRBJ1-1; the D gene is possibly TRBD1 (5 bases). The CDR3 runs 12 residues. V lost 6 bases and J 8 bases, leaving 13 bases between the germline ends. Germline CDR1 is MNHNY and CDR2 is SVGAGI (reference sequence). CDR3 in amino acids: CASRGLAGEAFF. Written as DNA, the CDR3 is TGTGCCAGCAGAGGACTGGCAGGGGAAGCTTTCTTT.

This sequence joins TRBV6-4 and TRBJ2-5; D is possibly TRBD1 (5 bases). This CDR3 is 16 amino acids long. Germline CDR1 reads MRHNA; CDR2 reads SNTAGT. Trimming shortened V by 0 bases and J by 4 bases, and 15 bases separated the two germline ends. CDR3 amino acids: CASSDSTRAVGETQYF. For the CDR3, the DNA is TGTGCCAGCAGTGACTCGACCAGGGCAGTCGGAGAGACCCAGTACTTC.

The chain carries TRBV6-1 and TRBJ1-2; tentative D call: TRBD1 (5 bases). The V and J ends lost 2 bases and 8 bases respectively, with 12 bases between them. CDR1 and CDR2 from the germline V gene are MNHNS and SASEGT. The CDR3 contains 13 residues. The CDR3 spells CASSEQGLGGYTF. The CDR3 DNA reads TGTGCCAGCAGTGAACAGGGTCTGGGGGGCTACACCTTC.

This clone was detected a few times. This rearrangement joins TRBV5-1 to TRBJ2-5; D unclear. The CDR3 extends over 13 amino acids. Germline V gene data show CDR1 as SGHRS and CDR2 as YFSETQ. Trimming removed 4 bases from V and 2 bases from J, with 9 bases in between. Here the CDR3 reads CASSRHLQETQYF. For the CDR3, the DNA is TGCGCCAGCAGCCGACACTTGCAAGAGACCCAGTACTTC.

The chain links TRBV7-2 to TRBJ1-3, with 9 bases aligning to TRBD1. This CDR3 is built from 15 residues. Germline V gene sequence: CDR1 SGHTA, CDR2 FQGNSA. The J segment lost 7 bases and the V segment lost 5 bases, leaving 9 bases of the junction unmatched. CDR3 sequence: CASSRGDRAVNTIYF. The CDR3 bases are TGTGCCAGCAGCCGGGGGGACAGGGCAGTCAACACCATATATTTT.

This clone came up once. The CDR3 spells CSVGTGVHEQFF. In DNA, the CDR3 is TGCAGCGTTGGGACAGGTGTCCATGAGCAGTTCTTC. This sequence joins TRBV29-1 and TRBJ2-1; 7 bases agree with TRBD1. Per germline, CDR1 SQVTM and CDR2 ANQGSEA. The CDR3 runs to 12 residues. Trimming took 4 bases from V and 8 from J; bases not matched to a gene: 5.

The genes are TRBV6-1 and TRBJ2-1; tentatively, D is TRBD1 or TRBD2 (5 bases each). This CDR3 is built from 14 residues. V was cut by 2 bases and J by 10 bases, with 15 bases left in between. Per the germline V gene, CDR1 is MNHNS and CDR2 is SASEGT. The CDR3 region is CASSELGDRLEQFF. The DNA of the CDR3 is TGTGCCAGCAGTGAATTGGGGGACCGACTAGAGCAGTTCTTC.

With regard to this clone: Compared with germline, one end of the junction differs, possibly owing to a read error. This chain connects TRBV4-1 to TRBJ2-5; D possibly corresponds to TRBD2 (6 bases). CDR1 and CDR2 from the germline V gene are MGHRA and YSYEKL. The CDR3 consists of 16 residues. The CDR3 protein is CASSPRGMGYPETQYF. The CDR3 bases are TGTGCCAGCAGCCCCCGGGGGATGGGTTATCCAGAGACCCAGTACTTC.

CDR3 sequence reads: CASSLGAGLNYNEQFF. CDR3 nucleotide sequence: TGTGCCAGCAGCTTGGGGGCGGGCTTAAACTACAATGAGCAGTTCTTC. The chain has TRBV5-6 and TRBJ2-1, with a possible D match to TRBD2 (5 bases). The germline CDR1 and CDR2 sequences are SGHDT and YYEEEE. V lost 0 bases and J 3 bases, leaving 13 bases between the germline ends. The CDR3 sequence is 16 residues long.

The rearrangement links TRBV10-3 to TRBJ2-5, with D perhaps matching TRBD1 (5 bases). Germline V CDR1 and CDR2: ENHRY, SYGVKD. Trimming shortened V by 6 bases and J by 2 bases, and 10 bases separated the two germline ends. The CDR3 loop spans 13 amino acids. The CDR3 is CAISAGFQETQYF. DNA of the CDR3: TGTGCCATCAGCGCAGGGTTTCAAGAGACCCAGTACTTC.

This clone is a singleton in its sample. The chain is built from TRBV10-1 and TRBJ2-1; 8 bases align to TRBD1. The V segment lost 5 bases and the J segment 2 bases; nucleotides outside the gene matches: 2. This CDR3 comprises 14 residues. CDR1 and CDR2 (germline): WNHNN, SYGVQD (reference sequence). The CDR3 loop is CASSPGQAYNEQFF. The DNA for the CDR3 is TGCGCCAGCAGTCCGGGACAGGCCTACAATGAGCAGTTCTTC.

V and J are TRBV6-6 and TRBJ1-3; TRBD1 might be the D (5 bases). Trimming shortened V by 5 bases and J by 0 bases, and 14 bases separated the two germline ends. The CDR3 sequence is 16 residues long. Germline V gene data show CDR1 as MNHNY and CDR2 as SVGAGI (reference sequence). CDR3: CASSPRGLDSGNTIYF. The DNA for the CDR3 is TGTGCCAGCAGTCCCCGGGGCCTCGACTCTGGAAACACCATATATTTT.

V is TRBV5-4 and J is TRBJ1-1; D gene unclear. V was pared by 3 bases and J by 3 bases, with 12 bases between. CDR3 length equals 14 residues. Germline V CDR1 and CDR2: SGHNT, YYREEE (reference sequence). In DNA, the CDR3 is TGTGCCAGCAGCTCCCAAGGAGGCGACACTGAAGCTTTCTTT. The encoded protein is CASSSQGGDTEAFF.

This clone was found a few times. V and J are TRBV7-2 and TRBJ1-5; D remains unclear. The CDR3 consists of 15 residues. V lost 3 bases and J 2 bases, leaving 11 bases between the germline ends. From germline, CDR1 is SGHTA and CDR2 FQGNSA. The CDR3 sequence is CASSFSGYGNQPQHF. The CDR3 DNA sequence: TGTGCCAGCAGCTTTTCGGGATATGGCAATCAGCCCCAGCATTTT.

This clone appeared a single time. The J gene is TRBJ2-2, the V gene TRBV6-1, with no clear D. The CDR3 totals 13 residues. Germline V gene data show CDR1 as MNHNS and CDR2 as SASEGT. The V end lost 1 base, the J end lost 6 bases, and 6 bases lay between the germline ends. CDR3 loop: CASSEVYPGELFF. The CDR3 DNA reads as TGTGCCAGCAGTGAAGTTTATCCCGGGGAGCTGTTTTTT.

The chain combines TRBV30 with TRBJ1-6; perhaps TRBD1 as D (5 bases). CDR1 and CDR2 from the germline V gene are GTSNPN and SVGIG (reference sequence). V was cut by 2 bases and J by 5 bases, with 13 bases left in between. The CDR3 totals 15 residues. CDR3 sequence reads: CAWSPLRDDNSPLHF. The CDR3 DNA reads as TGTGCCTGGAGTCCCCTCCGGGACGATAATTCACCCCTCCACTTT.